The 26 T cell receptor beta chains below all came from one sample that was sequenced in a study of T cell repertoires in cytomegalovirus infection. MiXCR was run by TCRdb on the reads, yielding one entry per CDR3 protein. Of roughly 800,000 distinct CDR3 sequences listed, 25% to 35% are singletons. Their cognate antigens are unknown. Sequencing was performed on cultured CD8+ T cells from PBMCs, taken from culture after CMV antigen stimulation. The receptor source for this set is a human donor in good health (CMV status not recorded). Some clones in this sample may be carry-over from other donors' samples.

This clonotype has ten or more counts. The chain couples TRBV7-6 to TRBJ2-3; D may match TRBD1 or TRBD2 (5 bases each). Germline V gene sequence: CDR1 SGHVS, CDR2 FNYEAQ. The CDR3 loop spans 15 amino acids. The germline V and J ends were trimmed by 3 bases and 0 bases, with 10 bases remaining between them. Here the CDR3 DNA reads TGTGCCAGCAGCTTTCGAGGGGACAGCACAGATACGCAGTATTTT. Amino acids: CASSFRGDSTDTQYF.

This clonotype appeared many times. The chain carries TRBV7-8 and TRBJ2-5, with 8 bases lining up with TRBD2. This CDR3 has 14 amino acids. The junction had 11 bases not matched to a gene; V was cut back by 9 bases and J by 5 bases. Germline loops: CDR1 SGHVS, CDR2 FQNEAQ. The CDR3 is CASYLGGAMETQYF. In DNA form, the CDR3 reads TGTGCCAGTTACCTCGGGGGGGCCATGGAGACCCAGTACTTC.

This chain links TRBV7-6 with TRBJ2-1; 16 bases agree with TRBD2. Germline V gene sequence: CDR1 SGHVS, CDR2 FNYEAQ. The ends lost 4 bases at V and 8 bases at J; junction bases unmatched: 5. The CDR3 runs to 16 residues. The CDR3 coding sequence is TGTGCCAGCAGCTCGGGACTAGCGGGGGGGATTGATGAGCAGTTCTTC. This sequence encodes CASSSGLAGGIDEQFF.

This rearrangement joins TRBV6-6 to TRBJ1-6; D is ambiguous. V was trimmed by 0 bases and J by 7 bases, leaving 13 bases between them. This CDR3 region has 16 residues. Per the germline V gene, CDR1 is MNHNY and CDR2 is SVGAGI (reference sequence). The DNA of the CDR3 is TGTGCCAGCAGTTACTCCGTACAAGCGAGCAATTCACCCCTCCACTTT. Its translation is CASSYSVQASNSPLHF.

This chain connects TRBV12-3 or TRBV12-4 to TRBJ1-2; 7 bases are shared with TRBD1. Trimming at V came to 6 bases and at J to 6 bases, leaving 7 bases not matched to a gene. The CDR3 consists of 13 residues. The CDR3 DNA is TGTGCCAGCAGACAAGACAGGGCCGATGGCTACACCTTC. Its translation is CASRQDRADGYTF.

This clonotype was seen a handful of times. This chain joins TRBV28 and TRBJ1-2; D is possibly TRBD1 (5 bases). The CDR3 loop spans 14 amino acids. Per germline, CDR1 MDHEN and CDR2 SYDVKM. V lost 5 bases and J 6 bases, leaving 16 bases between the germline ends. CDR3 region: CASSGPGGTDGYTF. The CDR3 DNA is TGTGCCAGCAGTGGCCCTGGGGGAACCGATGGCTACACCTTC.

V and J are TRBV6-1 and TRBJ1-5; D remains unclear. V dropped 1 base and J dropped 3 bases, with 13 bases sitting between them. The CDR3 loop spans 16 amino acids. Germline V lookup: CDR1 MNHNS, CDR2 SASEGT. The CDR3 coding sequence is TGTGCCAGCAGTGAAGACCCAGACCCCTACAATCAGCCCCAGCATTTT. It translates to CASSEDPDPYNQPQHF.

J is TRBJ2-1 and V is TRBV6-2 or TRBV6-3, with TRBD2 matching 12 bases. The CDR3 loop spans 14 amino acids. Losses at the gene ends were 5 bases for V and 8 bases for J; bases not matched to a gene: 4. CDR1 is MNHEY and CDR2 is SVGEGT in the germline V gene. The CDR3 DNA follows: TGTGCCAGCAGTCTAGCGGGGGGGATCTATGAGCAGTTCTTC. It yields the protein CASSLAGGIYEQFF.

V gene TRBV28 combines with J gene TRBJ2-1, with D maybe TRBD1 (6 bases). The V gene's germline CDR1 is MDHEN and CDR2 SYDVKM. The CDR3 sequence is 15 residues long. V was clipped by 5 bases and J by 2 bases, with 13 bases between them. CDR3 sequence reads: CASSRDKEAYNEQFF. Here the CDR3 DNA reads TGTGCCAGCAGTCGGGACAAGGAGGCCTACAATGAGCAGTTCTTC.

V usage is TRBV2 and J usage is TRBJ2-7; D is perhaps TRBD1 or TRBD2 (6 bases each). The CDR3 contains 15 residues. V lost 6 bases, J lost 0 bases, and 15 bases lay in between. Germline CDR1 SNHLY, CDR2 FYNNEI. The CDR3 spells CASRAVGGRSYEQYF. The CDR3 nucleotides read TGTGCCAGCAGGGCAGTGGGGGGCCGCTCCTACGAGCAGTACTTC. Drawing the rest from reference TRBV2 and TRBJ2-7, the complete variable domain is EPEVTQTPSHQVTQMGQEVILRCVPISNHLYFYWYRQILGQKVEFLVSFYNNEISEKSEIFDDQFSVERPDGSNFTLKIRSTKLEDSAMYFCASRAVGGRSYEQYFGPGTRLTVT.

CDR3 nucleotides: TGTGCCAGCAGCTTGGGCAGGGGGCGATTTCTTGAAGCTTTCTTT. It is translated as CASSLGRGRFLEAFF. The chain is built from TRBV7-4 and TRBJ1-1, with 8 positions matching TRBD1. The CDR3 sequence is 15 residues long. The J segment lost 7 bases and the V segment lost 3 bases, leaving 10 bases of the junction unmatched. Germline CDR1 and CDR2: SGHVT and SQSDAQ.

Only a few counts were recorded for this clonotype. The chain joins TRBV5-5 to TRBJ2-1; D unclear. Trimming left V 0 bases short and J 11 bases short, with 6 bases between. The CDR3 consists of 11 residues. Germline V CDR1 and CDR2: SGHKS, YYEKEE (reference sequence). The CDR3 bases are TGTGCCAGCAGCTTGGACCTAAAGCAGTTCTTC. It yields the protein CASSLDLKQFF.

This clonotype occurred a few times. CDR3 DNA: TGTGCCATCAGTGAGTCCAGGGGAACCTCACCCCTCCACTTT. It codes for CAISESRGTSPLHF. The chain recombines TRBV10-3 with TRBJ1-6, with D possibly being TRBD1 (6 bases). Germline-derived CDR1 and CDR2 are ENHRY and SYGVKD. The CDR3 extends over 14 amino acids. V lost 0 bases, J lost 10 bases, and 10 bases lay in between.

This clonotype was found a few times. The V call is TRBV11-2, the J call TRBJ2-4; D not resolved. CDR1 and CDR2 from the germline V gene are SGHAT and FQNNGV. The CDR3 totals 18 residues. Trimming pared 1 base from V and 0 bases from J, leaving 16 bases between. The CDR3 is CASSLAPTVILAKNIQYF. Written as DNA, the CDR3 is TGTGCCAGCAGCTTAGCACCCACAGTTATACTAGCCAAAAACATTCAGTACTTC.

This chain uses TRBV9 with TRBJ2-2; the match to TRBD1 covers 8 bases. Looked up from germline, CDR1 is SGDLS and CDR2 is YYNGEE. This CDR3 spans 16 amino acids. V shed 0 bases and J 2 bases; nucleotides not matched to a gene: 3. CDR3 sequence: CASSVGQGRNTGELFF. CDR3 sequence (DNA): TGTGCCAGCAGCGTAGGACAGGGGCGTAACACCGGGGAGCTGTTTTTT.

The chain carries TRBV19 and TRBJ2-3, with D uncertain. V lost 3 bases and J lost 2, with 6 bases in between. The CDR3 extends over 13 amino acids. Per the germline V gene, CDR1 is LNHDA and CDR2 is SQIVND (reference sequence). The CDR3 bases are TGTGCCAGTAGTATCCCTGACACAGATACGCAGTATTTT. Its translation is CASSIPDTDTQYF.

The chain carries TRBV4-1 and TRBJ1-1, with TRBD1 matching over 11 bases. Trimming took 4 bases from V and 4 from J; bases not matched to a gene: 17. Germline CDR1 MGHRA, CDR2 YSYEKL. The CDR3 contains 19 residues. The CDR3 nucleotides read TGCGCCAGCAGCCCGTATCAACCCAGATCCGGGACAGGGGGCACTGAAGCTTTCTTT. It yields the protein CASSPYQPRSGTGGTEAFF.

This clonotype was observed a handful of times. This chain links TRBV11-2 with TRBJ2-3, with D maybe TRBD2 (5 bases). Per germline, CDR1 SGHAT and CDR2 FQNNGV. Trimming took off 11 bases at V and 9 bases at J, with 18 bases between the two ends. This CDR3 region has 12 residues. The CDR3 sequence is CAGTSREGTQYF. CDR3 in DNA: TGTGCCGGCACGTCGAGGGAAGGAACGCAGTATTTT.

V is TRBV9 and J is TRBJ2-3; 13 bases align to TRBD2. CDR1 is SGDLS, CDR2 YYNGEE, per germline. Trimming at V came to 3 bases and at J to 5 bases, leaving 6 bases not matched to a gene. CDR3 length equals 16 residues. The CDR3 region has the DNA TGTGCCAGCAGCGGCACACTAGCGGGGGGGATAGATACGCAGTATTTT. Residues: CASSGTLAGGIDTQYF.

V usage is TRBV4-1 and J usage is TRBJ2-7; D might be TRBD1 (5 bases). CDR1 MGHRA and CDR2 YSYEKL come from the germline V gene. The CDR3 has 14 residues. V lost 0 bases and J 5 bases, leaving 11 bases between the germline ends. CDR3: CASSQDPGPDEQYF. The DNA of the CDR3 is TGCGCCAGCAGCCAAGACCCAGGGCCGGACGAGCAGTACTTC.

By proportion, this clonotype is medium-sized. The V gene is TRBV7-9, the J gene TRBJ1-2, with TRBD1 as a possible D gene (5 bases). Trimming shortened V by 0 bases and J by 6 bases, and 11 bases separated the two germline ends. Per the germline V gene, CDR1 is SEHNR and CDR2 is FQNEAQ (reference sequence). CDR3 length equals 14 residues. The CDR3, as DNA: TGTGCCAGCAGCTTAGCGGTCAGGGTCGATGGCTACACCTTC. It encodes CASSLAVRVDGYTF.

The sample holds a few counts of this clonotype. The chain carries TRBV6-6 and TRBJ2-2; 9 nucleotides line up with TRBD1. In germline, CDR1 is MNHNY, CDR2 SVGAGI (reference sequence). The length of the CDR3 is 17 residues. Unmatched junction bases numbered 6, after V lost 0 bases and J lost 4 bases. Here the CDR3 DNA reads TGTGCCAGCAGTTACTCCGTCCGGGACAGGGTCACCGGGGAGCTGTTTTTT. This codes for CASSYSVRDRVTGELFF.

The chain combines TRBV24-1 with TRBJ1-5; TRBD1 aligns across 8 bases. The CDR3 consists of 14 residues. The junction had 4 bases not matched to a gene; V was cut back by 10 bases and J by 0 bases. Germline assignment: CDR1 KGHDR and CDR2 SFDVKD. CDR3: CATGQGHSNQPQHF. CDR3 in DNA: TGTGCCACTGGACAGGGTCATAGCAATCAGCCCCAGCATTTT.

The V call is TRBV20-1, the J call TRBJ2-7; 12 bases align to TRBD2. Germline V gene lookup returns CDR1 DFQATT and CDR2 SNEGSKA (reference sequence). This CDR3 has 20 amino acids. The V and J ends lost 4 bases and 0 bases, in that order; junction bases with no gene match: 19. The CDR3 sequence is CSAKEGVTSGGPRTSYEQYV. The CDR3 DNA reads TGCAGTGCTAAAGAGGGGGTGACTAGCGGGGGCCCAAGAACCTCCTACGAGCAGTACGTC.

The chain combines TRBV5-1 with TRBJ2-1, with D unresolved. Germline V CDR1 and CDR2: SGHRS, YFSETQ. CDR3 length: 14 residues. The V end lost 0 bases, the J end lost 7 bases, and 11 bases lay between the germline ends. As DNA, the CDR3 is TGCGCCAGCAGCTTGGCGCGACCACAGAATGAGCAGTTCTTC. It is translated as CASSLARPQNEQFF.

The chain is built from TRBV5-4 and TRBJ1-1, with D tentatively TRBD1 (5 bases). This CDR3 spans 15 amino acids. V was shortened by 1 base and J by 1 base, with 11 bases between the two germline ends. The germline V gene encodes CDR1 SGHNT and CDR2 YYREEE (reference sequence). The CDR3 protein is CASSLKGRTNTEAFF. The CDR3 coding sequence is TGTGCCAGCAGCTTGAAGGGACGGACGAACACTGAAGCTTTCTTT. The variable domain in full, with the rest retrieved from reference TRBV5-4 and TRBJ1-1, is ETGVTQSPTHLIKTRGQQVTLRCSSQSGHNTVSWYQQALGQGPQFIFQYYREEENGRGNFPPRFSGLQFPNYSSELNVNALELDDSALYLCASSLKGRTNTEAFFGQGTRLTVV.